This T cell receptor beta chain was recorded in a study of cytomegalovirus exposure and HLA in healthy donors. For the study at large: Earlier, 95 million to 130 million unique TCR beta sequences were recovered from 200 million or so T cells by an analysis. Study-level points and caveats: Among the most significant clusters, several appeared linked to common viral pathogens in a later analysis. Cytomegalovirus-associated status was assigned to about 180 TCR beta chains. A later examination showed that TCR association rates differed by HLA locus, with DRB1 most and HLA-C fewest.

The PCR ran on 60 Vbeta and 13 Jbeta primers. The table came from immunoSEQ multiplex PCR; TCRdb's copy has only in-frame clones and leaves some out. The sample contains tens of thousands of clones, about 73% of which appear only once. Only one count was recorded for this clone. Its antigen is as yet unknown. This clonotype originated in a middle-aged man in good health and CMV-seronegative. The sample taken for sequencing was PBMCs.

CDR3 in DNA: TGTGCCAGCTCACTCGGACAGGGAATACCCGGGGAGCTGTTTTTT. Translation gives CASSLGQGIPGELFF. The chain links TRBV18 to TRBJ2-2; 8 bases map to TRBD1. V gave up 4 bases and J gave up 6 bases; unmatched junction bases: 7. The CDR3 spans 15 residues. Germline CDR1 and CDR2: KGHSH and LQKENI.